Following are 5 T cell receptor beta chains from one sample sequenced in a study of OX40 agonist ivuxolimab in advanced cancers. Repertoires were generated with immunoSEQ multiplex PCR, while TCRdb's copy carries only in-frame clones and drops some. The sample gives approximately 24,000 clones, roughly 85% of which show up once; around 32% is in the top ten. Material: CD4+ or CD8+ T cells sorted from blood, obtained in a trial of the OX40 agonist ivuxolimab. These receptors came from an adult with an advanced solid tumor such as melanoma, head and neck, liver or kidney cancer.

This sequence joins TRBV2 and TRBJ2-4; possibly TRBD1 or TRBD2 for D (8 bases each). V shed 6 bases and J shed 8 bases, with 29 bases lying between them. This CDR3 has 18 amino acids. Germline V CDR1 and CDR2: SNHLY, FYNNEI. This chain's CDR3 is CASSQTGAGGISQDIQYF. The CDR3 region has the DNA TGTGCCAGCAGCCAGACAGGGGCGGGGGGTATCAGTCAGGACATTCAGTACTTC.

This clone came up once. This chain uses TRBV7-9 with TRBJ2-7; D may match TRBD1 or TRBD2 (5 bases each). The CDR3 is 13 residues long. Per germline, CDR1 SEHNR and CDR2 FQNEAQ (reference sequence). CDR3 sequence reads: CASSGTVSYEQYF. The DNA of the CDR3 is TGTGCTTCGAGTGGGACGGTCTCCTACGAGCAGTACTTC.

The chain carries TRBV10-3 and TRBJ2-7, with D perhaps TRBD1 (6 bases). This CDR3 region has 15 residues. Germline lookup yields CDR1 ENHRY and CDR2 SYGVKD. With 7 bases removed from V and 1 base from J, the gap between germline ends came to 17 bases. The CDR3 here is CAITDDRSFSYEQYF. Written as DNA, the CDR3 is TGTGCCATCACCGATGACAGGTCTTTTTCCTACGAGCAGTACTTC.

The chain carries TRBV19 and TRBJ1-1, with D tentatively TRBD1 (6 bases). V was trimmed by 6 bases and J by 3 bases, leaving 17 bases between them. Germline V gives CDR1 LNHDA, CDR2 SQIVND (reference sequence). CDR3 size: 15 residues. CDR3 residues: CASRGTPPLDTEAFF. The CDR3 DNA follows: TGTGCCAGTAGAGGGACACCTCCGCTGGACACTGAAGCTTTCTTT.

The chain carries TRBV19 and TRBJ2-7; no firm D call. Germline CDR1 is LNHDA and CDR2 is SQIVND (reference sequence). The CDR3 is 13 residues long. V was cut by 10 bases and J by 3 bases, with 16 bases left in between. CDR3 region: CATSHDTFYEQYF. Here the CDR3 DNA reads TGTGCCACCTCCCATGACACCTTCTACGAGCAGTACTTC.